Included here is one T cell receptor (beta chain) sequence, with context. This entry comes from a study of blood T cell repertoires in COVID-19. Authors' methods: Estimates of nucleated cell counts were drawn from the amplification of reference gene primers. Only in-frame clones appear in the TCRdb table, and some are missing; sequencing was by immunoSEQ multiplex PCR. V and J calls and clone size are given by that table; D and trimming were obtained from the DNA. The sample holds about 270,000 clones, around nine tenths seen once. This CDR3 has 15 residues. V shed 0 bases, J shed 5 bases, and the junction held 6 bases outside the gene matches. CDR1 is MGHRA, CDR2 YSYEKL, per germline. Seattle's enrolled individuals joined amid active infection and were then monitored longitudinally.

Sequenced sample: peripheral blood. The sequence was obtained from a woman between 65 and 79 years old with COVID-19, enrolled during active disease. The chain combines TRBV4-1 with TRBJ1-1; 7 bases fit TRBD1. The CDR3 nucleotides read TGCGCCAGCAGCCAAGATATCGGCAGGGGGACTGAAGCTTTCTTT. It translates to CASSQDIGRGTEAFF.